These 8 T cell receptor beta chains originate from one sample sequenced in a study of shared clonotypes between healthy human individuals. Libraries were prepared by immunoSEQ multiplex PCR; TCRdb keeps only in-frame clonotypes and omits some of them. The sample contains roughly 1 million clones, approximately 68% of which appear only once. The sample taken for sequencing was memory CD4+ T cells sorted from blood. Indicated subset: CD45RA-negative fraction. These receptors all stem from a man between 18 and 35 years old in good health.

This chain joins TRBV5-4 and TRBJ2-5, with D unclear. From germline, CDR1 is SGHNT and CDR2 YYREEE (reference sequence). Trimming stripped 2 bases from V and 5 bases from J, with 7 bases between. The length of the CDR3 is 12 residues. CDR3 sequence (DNA): TGTGCCAGCAGCTTAGACGGTGAGACCCAGTACTTC. It translates to CASSLDGETQYF.

The gene calls are TRBV7-2 and TRBJ1-2; D ambiguous. Germline CDR1 SGHTA, CDR2 FQGNSA. The CDR3 spans 15 residues. V gave up 1 base and J gave up 0 bases, with 9 bases separating them. The CDR3 sequence is CASSLGPGTNYGYTF. In nucleotides, the CDR3 is TGTGCCAGCAGCTTAGGTCCCGGAACTAACTATGGCTACACCTTC.

This chain links TRBV11-2 with TRBJ2-6; TRBD1 agrees at 8 bases. This CDR3 has 15 amino acids. Per germline, CDR1 SGHAT and CDR2 FQNNGV. With 3 bases clipped from V and 3 bases from J, the junction kept 1 base outside the gene matches. CDR3 residues: CASSLDRVGANVLTF. The CDR3 bases are TGTGCCAGCAGCTTGGACAGGGTTGGGGCCAACGTCCTGACTTTC.

V and J are TRBV7-3 and TRBJ1-1, with a possible D match to TRBD1 (5 bases). The V and J ends lost 5 bases and 5 bases respectively, with 15 bases between them. CDR1 and CDR2 (germline): SGHTA, FQGTGA. This CDR3 region has 14 residues. The CDR3 spells CASSLYGGVTEAFF. The CDR3 DNA follows: TGTGCCAGCAGCCTATACGGGGGGGTGACTGAAGCTTTCTTT.

This chain connects TRBV28 to TRBJ1-2; D might be TRBD1 (6 bases). Trimming removed 6 bases at V and 2 bases at J, with 22 bases between. The CDR3 runs to 17 residues. The germline CDR1 and CDR2 sequences are MDHEN and SYDVKM. The CDR3 loop reads CASSLGGGQGDNYGYTF. The CDR3 DNA is TGTGCCAGCAGCCTAGGGGGTGGCCAGGGCGACAACTATGGCTACACCTTC.

The chain couples TRBV7-2 to TRBJ1-4; no clear D. CDR1 is SGHTA, CDR2 FQGNSA, per germline. The CDR3 length is 15 residues. Deletions cut 7 bases from V and 2 bases from J, with 14 bases between. The CDR3 loop is CASKILGRTNEKLFF. The CDR3 DNA follows: TGTGCCAGCAAGATACTCGGAAGGACTAATGAAAAACTGTTTTTT.

V is TRBV6-1 and J is TRBJ1-4; maybe TRBD1 (5 bases). The CDR3 covers 15 residues. Trimming left V 6 bases short and J 4 bases short, with 15 bases between. The germline V gene encodes CDR1 MNHNS and CDR2 SASEGT. CDR3 in DNA: TGTGCCAGCAGCCAACGGGGGGGGTTTAATGAAAAACTGTTTTTT. Translated, it gives CASSQRGGFNEKLFF.

The rearrangement links TRBV7-2 to TRBJ2-2; D possibly corresponds to TRBD2 (6 bases). CDR1 SGHTA and CDR2 FQGNSA come from the germline V gene. The CDR3 is 13 amino acids. With 0 bases removed from V and 7 bases from J, the gap between germline ends came to 6 bases. CDR3 DNA: TGTGCCAGCAGCTTAGCGCGGGGCGGGGAGCTGTTTTTT. The encoded protein is CASSLARGGELFF.